Described below is a single T cell receptor (beta chain) sequence and its context. These data come from a study of blood T cell repertoires in COVID-19. Study details: The samples span acute and convalescent COVID-19 from the United States, Italy and Spain.

Repertoires were generated with immunoSEQ multiplex PCR, while TCRdb's copy carries only in-frame clones and drops some. The sample contains over 120,000 clones, 86% of which appear only once. Living in 24 US areas, the participants were between about 18 and 100 years of age. Cohort assignment relied on participant-reported clinical history. Donors in Cohort 3 counted as recovered after two negative PCRs, clearance, or symptom resolution. V gave up 3 bases and J gave up 0 bases; unmatched junction bases: 1. Germline lookup yields CDR1 MDHEN and CDR2 SYDVKM. The CDR3 runs 14 residues. The receptor comes from a man aged 50 or older who had recovered from COVID-19. Input material: PBMCs or T cells enriched from blood (not recorded which). This sequence joins TRBV28 and TRBJ2-7; TRBD2 matches 8 bases. The CDR3 is CASSLRGVSYEQYF. As DNA, the CDR3 is TGTGCCAGCAGTTTGCGGGGGGTCTCCTACGAGCAGTACTTC.